This T cell receptor (beta chain) originates from a study of CD8+CD57+ T cells in acquired aplastic anemia. TCR beta VDJ combinations and CDR3 sequences were profiled from genomic DNA. From the reads, TCRdb called clonotypes with MiXCR, one entry per CDR3 protein. The sample records roughly 500,000 distinct CDR3 sequences, around 30% being singletons. Individuals selected for sequencing had exhibited CD8+CD57+ cell expansion on flow cytometry. The study sampled blood from patients who had received no therapy. The source of this sequence is a human donor with aplastic anemia. The sequenced material came from sorted CD4+, CD8+, or CD8+CD57+ T cells (not recorded which) from PBMCs.

The CDR3 protein is CSATGETQYF. For the CDR3, the DNA is TGCAGCGCTACCGGGGAGACCCAGTACTTC. The chain combines TRBV29-1 with TRBJ2-5; D is ambiguous. The length of the CDR3 is 10 residues. Per germline, CDR1 SQVTM and CDR2 ANQGSEA. The V and J ends lost 7 bases and 5 bases respectively, with 8 bases between them.